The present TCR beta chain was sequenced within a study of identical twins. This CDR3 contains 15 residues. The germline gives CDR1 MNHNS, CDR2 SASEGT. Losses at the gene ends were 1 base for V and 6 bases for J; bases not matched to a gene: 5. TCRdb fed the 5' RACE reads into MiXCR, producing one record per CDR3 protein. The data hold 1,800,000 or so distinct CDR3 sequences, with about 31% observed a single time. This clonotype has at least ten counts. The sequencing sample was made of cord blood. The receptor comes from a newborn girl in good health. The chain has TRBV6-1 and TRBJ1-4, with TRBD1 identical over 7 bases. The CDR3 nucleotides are TGTGCCAGCAGTGAAGAAGGGGGCGGTCATGAAAAACTGTTTTTT. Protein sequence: CASSEEGGGHEKLFF.